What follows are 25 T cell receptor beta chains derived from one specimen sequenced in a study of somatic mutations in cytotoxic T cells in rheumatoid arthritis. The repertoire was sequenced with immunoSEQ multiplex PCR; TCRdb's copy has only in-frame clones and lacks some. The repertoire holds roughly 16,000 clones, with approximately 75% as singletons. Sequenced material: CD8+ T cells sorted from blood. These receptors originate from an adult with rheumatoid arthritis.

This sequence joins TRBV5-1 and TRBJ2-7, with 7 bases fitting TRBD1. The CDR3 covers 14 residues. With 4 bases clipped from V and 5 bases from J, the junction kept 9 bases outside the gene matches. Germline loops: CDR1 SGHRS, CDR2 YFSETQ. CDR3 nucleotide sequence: TGCGCCAGCAGCGAGAGCCTACAGGGGAACGAGCAGTACTTC. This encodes CASSESLQGNEQYF.

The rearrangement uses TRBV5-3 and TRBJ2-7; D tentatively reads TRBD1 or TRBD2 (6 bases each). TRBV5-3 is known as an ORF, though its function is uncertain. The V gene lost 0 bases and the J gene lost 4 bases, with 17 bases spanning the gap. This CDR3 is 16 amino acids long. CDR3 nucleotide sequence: TGTGCCAGAAGCTTGGGTTTTAGGGGGGCGGAATACGAGCAGTACTTC. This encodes CARSLGFRGAEYEQYF.

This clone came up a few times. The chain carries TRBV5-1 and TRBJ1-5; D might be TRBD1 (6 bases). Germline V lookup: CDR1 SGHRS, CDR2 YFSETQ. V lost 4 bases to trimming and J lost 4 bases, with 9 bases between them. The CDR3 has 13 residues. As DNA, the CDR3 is TGCGCCAGCAGCCAGGACAGAAATCAGCCCCAGCATTTT. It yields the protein CASSQDRNQPQHF. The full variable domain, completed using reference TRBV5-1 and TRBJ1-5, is KAGVTQTPRYLIKTRGQQVTLSCSPISGHRSVSWYQQTPGQGLQFLFEYFSETQRNKGNFPGRFSGRQFSNSRSEMNVSTLELGDSALYLCASSQDRNQPQHFGDGTRLSIL.

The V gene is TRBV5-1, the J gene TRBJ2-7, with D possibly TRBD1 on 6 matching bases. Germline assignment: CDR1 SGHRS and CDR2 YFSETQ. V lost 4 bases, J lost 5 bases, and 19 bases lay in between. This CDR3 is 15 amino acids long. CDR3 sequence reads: CASSNRDIGENEQYF. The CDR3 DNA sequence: TGCGCCAGCAGCAACCGGGACATTGGGGAAAACGAGCAGTACTTC.

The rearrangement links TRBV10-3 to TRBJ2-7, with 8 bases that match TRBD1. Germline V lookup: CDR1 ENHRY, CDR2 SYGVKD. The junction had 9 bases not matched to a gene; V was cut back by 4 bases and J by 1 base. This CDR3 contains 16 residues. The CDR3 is CAISASGGESSYEQYF. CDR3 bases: TGTGCCATCAGTGCTTCAGGGGGCGAGAGTTCCTACGAGCAGTACTTC.

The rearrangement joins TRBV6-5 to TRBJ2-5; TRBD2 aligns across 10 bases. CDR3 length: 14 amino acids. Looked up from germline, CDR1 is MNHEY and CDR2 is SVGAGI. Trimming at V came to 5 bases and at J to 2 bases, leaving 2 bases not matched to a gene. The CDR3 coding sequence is TGTGCCAGCAGTCCGACTAGCGGGCAAGAGACCCAGTACTTC. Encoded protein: CASSPTSGQETQYF.

The CDR3: CASSYSEEETQYF. The CDR3 DNA follows: TGTGCCAGCAGTTACTCTGAGGAAGAGACCCAGTACTTC. This chain joins TRBV6-5 and TRBJ2-5; D is unresolved. The CDR3 is made up of 13 amino acids. V was clipped by 0 bases and J by 3 bases, with 5 bases between them. Germline V gene sequence: CDR1 MNHEY, CDR2 SVGAGI.

CDR3 DNA: TGTGCCAGCAGTTTGAAATTAGCGGGGCAAGAGACCCAGTACTTC. Its translation is CASSLKLAGQETQYF. The chain employs TRBV27 and TRBJ2-5; 8 positions agree with TRBD2. The V and J ends lost 3 bases and 2 bases, in that order; junction bases with no gene match: 5. The CDR3 loop spans 15 amino acids. The germline CDR1 and CDR2 sequences are MNHEY and SMNVEV (reference sequence).

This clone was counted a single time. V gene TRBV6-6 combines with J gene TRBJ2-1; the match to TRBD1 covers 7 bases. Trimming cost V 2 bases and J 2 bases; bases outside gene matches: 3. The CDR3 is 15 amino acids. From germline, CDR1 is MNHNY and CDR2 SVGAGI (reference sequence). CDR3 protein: CASSYRGLAYNEQFF. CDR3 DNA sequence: TGTGCCAGCAGTTACAGGGGGCTAGCCTACAATGAGCAGTTCTTC.

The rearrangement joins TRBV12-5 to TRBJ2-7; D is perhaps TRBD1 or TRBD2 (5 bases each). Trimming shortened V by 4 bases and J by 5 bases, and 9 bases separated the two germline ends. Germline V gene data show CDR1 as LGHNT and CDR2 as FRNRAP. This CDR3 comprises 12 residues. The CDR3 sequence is CASGYGGNEQYF. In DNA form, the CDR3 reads TGTGCTAGTGGTTATGGGGGAAACGAGCAGTACTTC. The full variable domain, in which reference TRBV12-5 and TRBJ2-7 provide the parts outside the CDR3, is DARVTQTPRHKVTEMGQEVTMRCQPILGHNTVFWYRQTMMQGLELLAYFRNRAPLDDSGMPKDRFSAEMPDATLATLKIQPSEPRDSAVYFCASGYGGNEQYFGPGTRLTVT.

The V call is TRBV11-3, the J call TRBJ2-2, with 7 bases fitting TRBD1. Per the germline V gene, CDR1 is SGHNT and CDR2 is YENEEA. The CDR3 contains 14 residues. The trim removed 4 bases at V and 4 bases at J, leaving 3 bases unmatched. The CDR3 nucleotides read TGTGCCAGCAGCTCCGGGACAGCCACCGGGGAGCTGTTTTTT. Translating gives CASSSGTATGELFF.

CDR3 sequence reads: CASRPAISSYNSPLHF. Here the CDR3 DNA reads TGCGCCAGCAGACCGGCAATTAGCTCCTATAATTCACCCCTCCACTTT. This chain uses TRBV5-1 with TRBJ1-6, with D unclear. V lost 5 bases, J lost 0 bases, and 12 bases lay in between. The germline gives CDR1 SGHRS, CDR2 YFSETQ. The CDR3 sequence is 16 residues long.

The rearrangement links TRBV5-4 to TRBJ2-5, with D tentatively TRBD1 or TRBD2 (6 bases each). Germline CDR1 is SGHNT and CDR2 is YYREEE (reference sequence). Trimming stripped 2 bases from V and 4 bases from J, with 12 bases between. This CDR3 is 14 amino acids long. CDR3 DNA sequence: TGTGCCAGCAGCTTAGGCCCGGGGGCAGAGACCCAGTACTTC. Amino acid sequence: CASSLGPGAETQYF.

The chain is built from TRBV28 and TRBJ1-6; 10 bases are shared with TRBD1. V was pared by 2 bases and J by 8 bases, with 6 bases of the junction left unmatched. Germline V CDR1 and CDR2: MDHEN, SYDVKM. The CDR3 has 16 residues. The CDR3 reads CASSLLRTGGDSPLHF. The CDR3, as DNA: TGTGCCAGCAGTTTACTCCGGACAGGGGGTGATTCACCCCTCCACTTT.

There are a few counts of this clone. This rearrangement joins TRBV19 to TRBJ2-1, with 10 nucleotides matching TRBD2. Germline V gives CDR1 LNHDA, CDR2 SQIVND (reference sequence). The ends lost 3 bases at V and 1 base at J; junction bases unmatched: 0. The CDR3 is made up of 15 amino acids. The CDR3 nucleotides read TGTGCCAGTAGTATGACTAGCGGGTCCTACAATGAGCAGTTCTTC. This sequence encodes CASSMTSGSYNEQFF.

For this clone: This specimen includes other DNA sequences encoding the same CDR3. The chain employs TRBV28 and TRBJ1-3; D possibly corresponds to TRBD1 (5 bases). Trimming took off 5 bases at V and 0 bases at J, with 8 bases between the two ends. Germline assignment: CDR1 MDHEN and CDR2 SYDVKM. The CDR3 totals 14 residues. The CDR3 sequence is CASSRDGSGNTIYF. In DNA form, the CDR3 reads TGTGCCAGCAGTCGGGACGGCTCTGGAAACACCATATATTTT.

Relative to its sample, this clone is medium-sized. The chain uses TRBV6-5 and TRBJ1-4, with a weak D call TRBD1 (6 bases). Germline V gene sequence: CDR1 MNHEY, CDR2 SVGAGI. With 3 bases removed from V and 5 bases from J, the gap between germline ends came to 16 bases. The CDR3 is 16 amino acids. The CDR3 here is CASSYTNGQSNEKLFF. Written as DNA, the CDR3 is TGTGCCAGCAGTTATACGAACGGACAGAGCAATGAAAAACTGTTTTTT.

The CDR3 nucleotides read TGTGCCAGCAGCTTAGAAGGGGGGGGCAGGGCTGGAAACACCATATATTTT. Its protein is CASSLEGGGRAGNTIYF. The chain recombines TRBV7-2 with TRBJ1-3, with D tentatively TRBD1 (6 bases). Trimming pared 1 base from V and 2 bases from J, leaving 15 bases between. Germline V gene lookup returns CDR1 SGHTA and CDR2 FQGNSA. This CDR3 contains 17 residues.

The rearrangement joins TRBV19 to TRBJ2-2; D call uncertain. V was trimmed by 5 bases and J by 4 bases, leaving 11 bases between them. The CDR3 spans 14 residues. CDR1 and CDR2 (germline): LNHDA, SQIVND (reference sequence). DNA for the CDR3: TGTGCCAGTAGTTGGAGTTCGACCACCGGGGAGCTGTTTTTT. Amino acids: CASSWSSTTGELFF.

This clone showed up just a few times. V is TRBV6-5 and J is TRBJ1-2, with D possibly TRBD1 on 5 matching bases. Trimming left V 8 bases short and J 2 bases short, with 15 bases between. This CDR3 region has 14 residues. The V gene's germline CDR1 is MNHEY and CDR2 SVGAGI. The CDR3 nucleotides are TGTGCCAGCTCCTTTGGAGGGACCAACTATGGCTACACCTTC. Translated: CASSFGGTNYGYTF.

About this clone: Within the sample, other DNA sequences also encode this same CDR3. In nucleotides, the CDR3 is TGTGCCAGTAGCCGAGGACGCTATTATAGCAATCAGCCCCAGCATTTT. Translation: CASSRGRYYSNQPQHF. This chain connects TRBV19 to TRBJ1-5; D ambiguous. This CDR3 comprises 16 residues. Germline loops: CDR1 LNHDA, CDR2 SQIVND (reference sequence). Trimming left V 6 bases short and J 0 bases short, with 15 bases between.

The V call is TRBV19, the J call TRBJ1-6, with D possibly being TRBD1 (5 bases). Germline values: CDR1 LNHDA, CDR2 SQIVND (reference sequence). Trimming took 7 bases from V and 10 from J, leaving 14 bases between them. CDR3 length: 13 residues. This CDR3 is CASNSGGSSPLHF. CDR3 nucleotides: TGTGCCAGTAACTCGGGGGGATCCTCACCCCTCCACTTT.

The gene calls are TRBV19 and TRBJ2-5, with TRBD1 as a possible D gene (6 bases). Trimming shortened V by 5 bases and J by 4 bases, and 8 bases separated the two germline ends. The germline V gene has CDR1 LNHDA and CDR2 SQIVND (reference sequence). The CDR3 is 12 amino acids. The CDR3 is CASSVGGETQYF. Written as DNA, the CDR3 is TGTGCCAGTAGTGTAGGGGGAGAGACCCAGTACTTC. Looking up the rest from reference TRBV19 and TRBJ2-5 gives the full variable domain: DGGITQSPKYLFRKEGQNVTLSCEQNLNHDAMYWYRQDPGQGLRLIYYSQIVNDFQKGDIAEGYSVSREKKESFPLTVTSAQKNPTAFYLCASSVGGETQYFGPGTRLLVL.

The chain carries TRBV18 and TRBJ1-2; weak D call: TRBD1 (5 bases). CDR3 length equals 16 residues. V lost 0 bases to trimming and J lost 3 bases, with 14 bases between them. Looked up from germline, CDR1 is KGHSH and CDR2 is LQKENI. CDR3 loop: CASSPPDWGSDYGYTF. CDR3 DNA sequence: TGTGCCAGCTCACCACCGGATTGGGGGTCGGACTATGGCTACACCTTC.

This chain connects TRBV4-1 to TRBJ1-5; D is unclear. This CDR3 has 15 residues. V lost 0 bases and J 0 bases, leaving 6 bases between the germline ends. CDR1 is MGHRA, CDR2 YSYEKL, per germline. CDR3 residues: CASSQEHSSNQPQHF. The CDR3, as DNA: TGCGCCAGCAGCCAAGAACACAGTAGCAATCAGCCCCAGCATTTT.